This T cell receptor beta chain emerged from a study of response to subunit inactivated influenza vaccine. General observations from the study: Few new T cells, the authors suggested, are recruited by each seasonal influenza vaccination.

TCRdb re-derived calls from the RT-PCR reads in MiXCR, one entry per CDR3 protein. The sample lists about 650,000 distinct CDR3 sequences, 15% to 18% occurring once. This clonotype was detected only a few times. Its antigen is not identified. The CDR3 length is 16 residues. Germline V gene sequence: CDR1 DFQATT, CDR2 SNEGSKA (reference sequence). Trimming took off 7 bases at V and 1 base at J, with 22 bases between the two ends. V gene TRBV20-1 combines with J gene TRBJ1-2; D remains ambiguous. This specimen was PBMCs from blood, taken roughly 13 days after vaccination. This sequence was found in a man between 50 and 59 years old who received an inactivated influenza vaccine. The CDR3 nucleotides read TGCAGTGGTTTTTACCTAGGGCCCAAATTTAACTATGGCTACACCTTC. This gives the protein CSGFYLGPKFNYGYTF.